This T cell receptor (beta chain) was sequenced during a study of blood T cells in healthy people across ages. A sample-barcoded 5' primer and a J-beta primer mix were used in a second PCR of about 7 to 12 cycles. Each cDNA was tagged by a template-switch adaptor containing 12 random nucleotides. TCRdb independently ran MiXCR on the 5' RACE reads; one entry per CDR3 protein. Among about 2 million distinct CDR3 sequences, around half were seen once, and the ten largest hold approximately 2.1%. The V gene lost 2 bases and the J gene lost 6 bases, with 10 bases spanning the gap. The V gene's germline CDR1 is SEHNR and CDR2 FQNEAQ (reference sequence). The CDR3 length is 13 residues.

The gene calls are TRBV7-9 and TRBJ1-1; D gene uncertain. This clonotype was sampled from a woman aged 40-49 years in good health. The sequenced sample was blood. The CDR3 loop is CASSLMVLAEAFF. For the CDR3, the DNA is TGTGCCAGCAGCTTAATGGTCCTGGCTGAAGCTTTCTTT.